The 28 T cell receptor beta chains reported below all come from one sample, sequenced in a study of cytomegalovirus exposure and HLA in healthy donors. Both 60 Vbeta primers and 13 Jbeta primers went into the PCR. The protocol was immunoSEQ multiplex PCR, while the TCRdb copy is restricted to in-frame clones and leaves out a portion. The table includes 95,000 to 100,000 clones, more than 80% detected once. The sequenced sample was PBMCs. These receptor sequences come from a man aged 25-45 years in good health and CMV-seronegative.

The chain couples TRBV5-1 to TRBJ1-3, with unresolved D. This CDR3 contains 16 residues. V lost 3 bases to trimming and J lost 0 bases, with 13 bases between them. The germline CDR1 and CDR2 sequences are SGHRS and YFSETQ. CDR3 in amino acids: CASSSGVESSGNTIYF. DNA of the CDR3: TGCGCCAGCAGCTCCGGGGTCGAGAGCTCTGGAAACACCATATATTTT.

This rearrangement joins TRBV5-1 to TRBJ2-7; 9 bases align to TRBD2. Germline trimming cut 1 base from V and 2 bases from J; bases unmatched to any gene: 7. The germline V gene has CDR1 SGHRS and CDR2 YFSETQ. The CDR3 has 16 residues. In nucleotides, the CDR3 is TGCGCCAGCAGCTTGTCCAGTAGCGGGGGAACCTACGAGCAGTACTTC. It translates to CASSLSSSGGTYEQYF.

The chain uses TRBV5-1 and TRBJ2-3, with D tentatively TRBD2 (5 bases). V gave up 3 bases and J gave up 2 bases, with 13 bases separating them. Germline values: CDR1 SGHRS, CDR2 YFSETQ. The CDR3 is 15 amino acids. The CDR3 coding sequence is TGCGCCAGCAGCTCCCGGGGAGATTACACAGATACGCAGTATTTT. It codes for CASSSRGDYTDTQYF.

This chain links TRBV29-1 with TRBJ2-2; unclear D gene. This CDR3 spans 12 amino acids. From germline, CDR1 is SQVTM and CDR2 ANQGSEA. The V gene lost 5 bases and the J gene lost 6 bases, with 10 bases spanning the gap. The CDR3 sequence: CSVQNYPGELFF. As DNA, the CDR3 is TGCAGCGTTCAGAACTACCCCGGGGAGCTGTTTTTT.

The chain carries TRBV6-1 and TRBJ1-6, with TRBD1 matching 7 bases. This CDR3 is 14 amino acids long. Per germline, CDR1 MNHNS and CDR2 SASEGT. The junction had 6 bases not matched to a gene; V was cut back by 5 bases and J by 8 bases. The CDR3 loop reads CASSPTGVYSPLHF. The CDR3 DNA follows: TGTGCCAGCAGTCCTACAGGGGTTTATTCACCCCTCCACTTT.

V is TRBV6-6 and J is TRBJ2-2; D gene ambiguous. Trimming pared 6 bases from V and 5 bases from J, leaving 7 bases between. Germline V gene sequence: CDR1 MNHNY, CDR2 SVGAGI (reference sequence). This CDR3 has 12 residues. For the CDR3, the DNA is TGTGCCAGCAGCCAGAAAACCGGGGAGCTGTTTTTT. Translated, it gives CASSQKTGELFF.

The J gene is TRBJ2-3, the V gene TRBV19; D is ambiguous. Germline values: CDR1 LNHDA, CDR2 SQIVND (reference sequence). Trimming removed 10 bases at V and 0 bases at J, with 14 bases between. CDR3 length equals 14 residues. CDR3 sequence (DNA): TGTGCCACCTCCCGAGGCAGAAGCACAGATACGCAGTATTTT. It translates to CATSRGRSTDTQYF. Full variable domain (missing parts from reference TRBV19 and TRBJ2-3): DGGITQSPKYLFRKEGQNVTLSCEQNLNHDAMYWYRQDPGQGLRLIYYSQIVNDFQKGDIAEGYSVSREKKESFPLTVTSAQKNPTAFYLCATSRGRSTDTQYFGPGTRLTVL.

The rearrangement joins TRBV27 to TRBJ1-1; TRBD1 aligns across 10 bases. CDR1 and CDR2 (germline): MNHEY, SMNVEV (reference sequence). The CDR3 spans 15 residues. Trimming removed 7 bases from V and 4 bases from J; junction bases left unmatched: 9. CDR3 bases: TGTGCCAGCACCACGAGACAGGGGGCGGGCACTGAAGCTTTCTTT. The encoded protein is CASTTRQGAGTEAFF.

The chain carries TRBV9 and TRBJ1-1, with D perhaps TRBD1 (5 bases). V was shortened by 0 bases and J by 1 base, with 10 bases between the two germline ends. The CDR3 sequence is 15 residues long. In germline, CDR1 is SGDLS, CDR2 YYNGEE. In nucleotides, the CDR3 is TGTGCCAGCAGCGTAGGGGGACTGGGGAACACTGAAGCTTTCTTT. Residues: CASSVGGLGNTEAFF.

J is TRBJ2-1 and V is TRBV5-8, with 7 bases lining up with TRBD2. CDR3 length: 13 residues. Germline V gene sequence: CDR1 SGHTS, CDR2 YDEGEE. Trimming took 3 bases from V and 9 from J; bases not matched to a gene: 6. CDR3 in DNA: TGTGCCAGCAGCTGGAGGGAGGGAATTGAGCAGTTCTTC. It is translated as CASSWREGIEQFF.

The V gene is TRBV27, the J gene TRBJ1-6, with D maybe TRBD1 (5 bases). This CDR3 comprises 17 residues. V was pared by 3 bases and J by 8 bases, with 20 bases between. Germline assignment: CDR1 MNHEY and CDR2 SMNVEV (reference sequence). DNA of the CDR3: TGTGCCAGCAGTTTTGACAGAGCTAAAGAGGCTGATTCACCCCTCCACTTT. Its protein product is CASSFDRAKEADSPLHF.

The chain carries TRBV30 and TRBJ2-7; possible D gene TRBD2, 5 bases. V lost 0 bases and J lost 5, with 14 bases in between. The CDR3 is made up of 14 amino acids. CDR1 is GTSNPN and CDR2 is SVGIG in the germline V gene (reference sequence). CDR3 sequence reads: CAWSVRPAGDEQYF. The CDR3 DNA is TGTGCCTGGAGTGTACGCCCGGCGGGCGACGAGCAGTACTTC.

The chain carries TRBV15 and TRBJ2-7; 8 nucleotides align to TRBD1. CDR1 and CDR2 (germline): LNHNV, YYDKDF (reference sequence). The CDR3 spans 16 residues. Losses at the gene ends were 0 bases for V and 2 bases for J; bases not matched to a gene: 6. In DNA form, the CDR3 reads TGTGCCACCAGCAGAGATGGACCGGGACAGGCCTACGAGCAGTACTTC. Encoded protein: CATSRDGPGQAYEQYF.

The chain carries TRBV7-9 and TRBJ2-7; 9 bases are a match to TRBD2. Germline CDR1 SEHNR, CDR2 FQNEAQ (reference sequence). V gave up 5 bases and J gave up 1 base; unmatched junction bases: 6. CDR3 length equals 15 residues. This CDR3 is CASSLSGGMSYEQYF. Written as DNA, the CDR3 is TGTGCCAGCAGCCTCAGCGGGGGGATGTCCTACGAGCAGTACTTC.

The chain links TRBV27 to TRBJ2-3; D perhaps matches TRBD1 (5 bases). The germline V gene has CDR1 MNHEY and CDR2 SMNVEV (reference sequence). This CDR3 has 14 amino acids. The V and J ends lost 5 bases and 1 base respectively, with 10 bases between them. In DNA form, the CDR3 reads TGTGCCAGCAGTCCGCAGGGTCGCACAGATACGCAGTATTTT. It translates to CASSPQGRTDTQYF.

This clone was seen once. The rearrangement uses TRBV7-8 and TRBJ1-1; D remains unclear. In germline, CDR1 is SGHVS, CDR2 FQNEAQ. V was trimmed by 0 bases and J by 5 bases, leaving 16 bases between them. This CDR3 is 16 amino acids long. The DNA for the CDR3 is TGTGCCAGCAGCTTAGCCTCCCAGGTGGTTCTGACTGAAGCTTTCTTT. It is translated as CASSLASQVVLTEAFF.

The chain employs TRBV15 and TRBJ2-7, with 8 bases identical to TRBD1. The length of the CDR3 is 14 residues. J lost 2 bases, V lost 6 bases, and 6 bases had no gene match. Germline CDR1 reads LNHNV; CDR2 reads YYDKDF (reference sequence). CDR3 nucleotides: TGTGCCACCAGTCCTGGACAGGGTCCCTACGAGCAGTACTTC. Translation: CATSPGQGPYEQYF.

The rearrangement links TRBV30 to TRBJ1-5; 8 bases map to TRBD1. The trim removed 1 base at V and 3 bases at J, leaving 2 bases unmatched. The germline gives CDR1 GTSNPN, CDR2 SVGIG (reference sequence). This CDR3 contains 14 residues. CDR3 residues: CAWSGTGNNQPQHF. CDR3 nucleotide sequence: TGTGCCTGGAGTGGGACAGGGAACAATCAGCCCCAGCATTTT. The full variable domain, its missing parts supplied by reference TRBV30 and TRBJ1-5, is SQTIHQWPATLVQPVGSPLSLECTVEGTSNPNLYWYRQAAGRGLQLLFYSVGIGQISSEVPQNLSASRPQDRQFILSSKKLLLSDSGFYLCAWSGTGNNQPQHFGDGTRLSIL.

Points on this clone: The junction shows a germline mismatch at one end, possibly a read error. V is TRBV11-1 and J is TRBJ2-2, with TRBD2 matching 8 bases. The CDR3 contains 15 residues. Per the germline V gene, CDR1 is SGHAT and CDR2 is FQDESV (reference sequence). CDR3 amino acids: CASSIAGSGAGELFF. In nucleotides, the CDR3 is TGTGCCAGCAGCATAGCGGGGTCAGGGGCCGGGGAGCTGTTTTTT. The full variable domain, with the rest looked up from reference TRBV11-1 and TRBJ2-2, is EAEVAQSPRYKITEKSQAVAFWCDPISGHATLYWYRQILGQGPELLVQFQDESVVDDSQLPKDRFSAERLKGVDSTLKIQPAELGDSAMYLCASSIAGSGAGELFFGEGSRLTVL.

The chain uses TRBV6-5 and TRBJ2-2, with unresolved D. CDR3 length: 14 residues. Germline assignment: CDR1 MNHEY and CDR2 SVGAGI. V was clipped by 6 bases and J by 2 bases, with 10 bases between them. The CDR3 spells CASSRRHNTGELFF. CDR3 coding DNA: TGTGCCAGCAGCCGAAGACATAACACCGGGGAGCTGTTTTTT.

The J gene is TRBJ2-2, the V gene TRBV5-1, with 8 bases identical to TRBD1. The CDR3 contains 16 residues. Trimming removed 4 bases from V and 6 bases from J; junction bases left unmatched: 11. Per germline, CDR1 SGHRS and CDR2 YFSETQ. CDR3 in DNA: TGCGCCAGCAGCCAGATGGCGACAGGGGCGTCCGGGGAGCTGTTTTTT. Protein sequence: CASSQMATGASGELFF.

This clone was detected only once. V is TRBV5-8 and J is TRBJ2-7; D possibly corresponds to TRBD2 (6 bases). V lost 6 bases to trimming and J lost 3 bases, with 16 bases between them. Per the germline V gene, CDR1 is SGHTS and CDR2 is YDEGEE. The CDR3 has 14 amino acids. CDR3 nucleotide sequence: TGTGCCAGCAACCTGGGTGGGAGGTTCTACGAGCAGTACTTC. Protein product: CASNLGGRFYEQYF.

As regards this clone: This sample also contains other DNA sequences that code for the same CDR3. The rearrangement uses TRBV7-9 and TRBJ2-7; D ambiguous. With 5 bases removed from V and 0 bases from J, the gap between germline ends came to 5 bases. The CDR3 sequence is 12 residues long. The germline CDR1 and CDR2 sequences are SEHNR and FQNEAQ (reference sequence). The DNA of the CDR3 is TGTGCCAGCAGCCCTAGCTCCTACGAGCAGTACTTC. The encoded protein is CASSPSSYEQYF.

This clone was detected only a few times. J is TRBJ1-5 and V is TRBV6-1; perhaps TRBD1 as D (5 bases). This CDR3 has 14 residues. Germline CDR1 and CDR2: MNHNS and SASEGT. The V and J ends lost 3 bases and 5 bases respectively, with 11 bases between them. CDR3 loop: CASSERRGDQPQHF. DNA of the CDR3: TGTGCCAGCAGTGAGCGTCGGGGGGATCAGCCCCAGCATTTT.

In this sample, this clone turned up once. The chain couples TRBV9 to TRBJ1-1; TRBD1 might be the D (5 bases). Trimming took off 0 bases at V and 1 base at J, with 7 bases between the two ends. There are 14 residues in the CDR3. Germline CDR1 and CDR2: SGDLS and YYNGEE. The CDR3 DNA reads as TGTGCCAGCAGCGTAGGACAGAGGAACACTGAAGCTTTCTTT. This codes for CASSVGQRNTEAFF.

The sample holds one count of this clone. J is TRBJ2-7 and V is TRBV9, with D perhaps matching TRBD1 (6 bases). Germline lookup yields CDR1 SGDLS and CDR2 YYNGEE. The CDR3 runs 13 residues. Trimming cost V 3 bases and J 3 bases, with 10 bases left between them. As DNA, the CDR3 is TGTGCCAGCAGCGGACAGGATTTCTACGAGCAGTACTTC. The encoded protein is CASSGQDFYEQYF.

J is TRBJ2-3 and V is TRBV28; a possible D gene is TRBD2 (5 bases). Germline CDR1 reads MDHEN; CDR2 reads SYDVKM. V gave up 6 bases and J gave up 4 bases, with 14 bases separating them. This CDR3 is built from 14 residues. CDR3 coding DNA: TGTGCCAGCAGATCTGGACTCGGTCCAGATACGCAGTATTTT. This translates into CASRSGLGPDTQYF.

The rearrangement links TRBV30 to TRBJ2-7; D is perhaps TRBD1 (5 bases). From germline, CDR1 is GTSNPN and CDR2 SVGIG (reference sequence). The CDR3 is 15 amino acids. V lost 3 bases and J lost 5, with 20 bases in between. This CDR3 reads CAWRGYQGNTNEQYF. The CDR3 DNA reads TGTGCCTGGAGAGGTTATCAGGGCAATACCAACGAGCAGTACTTC. Full variable domain (rest looked up from reference TRBV30 and TRBJ2-7): SQTIHQWPATLVQPVGSPLSLECTVEGTSNPNLYWYRQAAGRGLQLLFYSVGIGQISSEVPQNLSASRPQDRQFILSSKKLLLSDSGFYLCAWRGYQGNTNEQYFGPGTRLTVT.